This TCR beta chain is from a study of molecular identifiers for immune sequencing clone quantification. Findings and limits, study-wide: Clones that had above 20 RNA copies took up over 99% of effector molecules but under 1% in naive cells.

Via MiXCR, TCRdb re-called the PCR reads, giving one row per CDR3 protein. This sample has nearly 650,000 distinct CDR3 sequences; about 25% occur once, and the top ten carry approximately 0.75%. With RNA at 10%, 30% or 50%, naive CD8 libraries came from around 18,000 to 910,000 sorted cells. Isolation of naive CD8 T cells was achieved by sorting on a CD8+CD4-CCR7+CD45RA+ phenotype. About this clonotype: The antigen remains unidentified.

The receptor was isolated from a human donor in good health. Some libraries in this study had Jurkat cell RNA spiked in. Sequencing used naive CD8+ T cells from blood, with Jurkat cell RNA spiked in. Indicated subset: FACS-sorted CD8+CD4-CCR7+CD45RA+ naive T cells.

The CDR3 sequence: CASSQGTTGWETQYF. The DNA of the CDR3 is TGTGCCAGCAGCCAAGGGACAACCGGCTGGGAGACCCAGTACTTC. The chain uses TRBV3-1 and TRBJ2-5; D may be TRBD1 (5 bases). Per germline, CDR1 LGHDT and CDR2 YNNKEL (reference sequence). The CDR3 extends over 15 amino acids. Trimming removed 1 base at V and 5 bases at J, with 14 bases between.